Listed here are 17 T cell receptor beta chains from one sample, sequenced in a study of blood T cell repertoires in COVID-19 (dated by TCRdb to about 2020). Library creation used the immunoSEQ multiplex PCR assay. TCRdb carries this immuneACCESS record with in-frame sequences only. Its versions omit some clonotypes, under half of them owing to an unresolved V gene in the studies checked, with the rest unexplained. Across this sample there are some 73,000 clones, with roughly 86% seen only once. Around 13% of the sample is in the top ten clones. Sample: peripheral blood. The source of these receptors is a woman aged 60-70 years with acute or convalescent COVID-19.

J is TRBJ2-1 and V is TRBV11-3; 8 positions agree with TRBD1. The J segment lost 8 bases and the V segment lost 5 bases, leaving 5 bases of the junction unmatched. Germline CDR1 and CDR2: SGHNT and YENEEA. The CDR3 loop spans 13 amino acids. The CDR3 region is CASSRQGSDEQFF. The CDR3 region has the DNA TGTGCCAGCAGCCGACAGGGGTCGGATGAGCAGTTCTTC.

The chain recombines TRBV11-2 with TRBJ2-2, with D perhaps matching TRBD2 (6 bases). Trimming removed 8 bases at V and 2 bases at J, with 15 bases between. There are 15 residues in the CDR3. Germline values: CDR1 SGHAT, CDR2 FQNNGV. The CDR3 DNA sequence: TGTGCCAGCTTTAGGAGGGTCAGAAACACCGGGGAGCTGTTTTTT. Translation gives CASFRRVRNTGELFF.

This chain joins TRBV6-5 and TRBJ2-5; 10 bases match TRBD1. Germline CDR1 MNHEY, CDR2 SVGAGI. The CDR3 is 16 amino acids. V shed 4 bases, J shed 4 bases, and the junction held 9 bases outside the gene matches. CDR3 nucleotides: TGTGCCAGCAGTTGGACCGGGACAGGGGTTGTAGAGACCCAGTACTTC. Its translation is CASSWTGTGVVETQYF.

This chain links TRBV10-1 with TRBJ2-1; 8 nucleotides match TRBD2. Trimming removed 7 bases from V and 4 bases from J; junction bases left unmatched: 12. CDR3 length equals 16 residues. Germline V lookup: CDR1 WNHNN, CDR2 SYGVQD (reference sequence). This CDR3 reads CASIFGGGPRYNEQFF. CDR3 coding DNA: TGCGCCAGCATTTTCGGCGGGGGGCCCCGGTACAATGAGCAGTTCTTC.

CDR3 sequence reads: CASSAGGASGELFF. As DNA, the CDR3 is TGTGCCAGCAGCGCGGGAGGGGCTTCCGGGGAGCTGTTTTTT. The genes are TRBV13 and TRBJ2-2, with TRBD2 matching over 9 bases. This CDR3 is 14 amino acids long. Unmatched junction bases numbered 4, after V lost 5 bases and J lost 6 bases. Germline V gives CDR1 PRHDT, CDR2 FYEKMQ (reference sequence).

In this sample, this clone turned up a few times. The CDR3 coding sequence is TGTGCCAGTAGTATAGGAGGGACGAACACCGGGGAGCTGTTTTTT. This codes for CASSIGGTNTGELFF. The chain combines TRBV19 with TRBJ2-2; tentative D call: TRBD2 (5 bases). CDR1 and CDR2 from the germline V gene are LNHDA and SQIVND (reference sequence). The CDR3 sequence is 15 residues long. V was shortened by 1 base and J by 0 bases, with 6 bases between the two germline ends.

The gene calls are TRBV6-5 and TRBJ2-2; 9 bases line up with TRBD2. The CDR3 sequence is 14 residues long. V was clipped by 9 bases and J by 7 bases; unmatched bases: 9. Germline lookup yields CDR1 MNHEY and CDR2 SVGAGI. CDR3 region: CASRSSGVIGELFF. DNA of the CDR3: TGTGCCAGTCGTTCTAGCGGGGTCATCGGGGAGCTGTTTTTT.

There are many counts of this clone. V gene TRBV12-3 or TRBV12-4 combines with J gene TRBJ1-1; TRBD1 is a possible D gene (5 bases). This CDR3 has 13 amino acids. The ends were cut back, 3 bases at V and 2 bases at J, with 7 bases in the middle. The chain's CDR3 is CASSFQGNTEAFF. DNA of the CDR3: TGTGCCAGCAGTTTCCAGGGAAACACTGAAGCTTTCTTT.

V usage is TRBV5-1 and J usage is TRBJ1-2; TRBD1 aligns across 8 bases. The V gene end was trimmed by 1 base and the J gene end by 4 bases; junction bases not matched to a gene: 3. The germline gives CDR1 SGHRS, CDR2 YFSETQ. This CDR3 region has 14 residues. The CDR3 sequence: CASSLYGTGYGYTF. For the CDR3, the DNA is TGCGCCAGCAGCTTGTATGGGACAGGCTATGGCTACACCTTC.

The chain couples TRBV7-9 to TRBJ1-5; unclear D gene. Germline V gene sequence: CDR1 SEHNR, CDR2 FQNEAQ (reference sequence). This CDR3 has 13 residues. Trimming shortened V by 5 bases and J by 3 bases, and 8 bases separated the two germline ends. DNA of the CDR3: TGTGCCAGCAGCCCTAATTCCAATCAGCCCCAGCATTTT. Amino acid sequence: CASSPNSNQPQHF.

This clone is a singleton in its sample. CDR3: CASSVLASGGGTDTQYF. In DNA form, the CDR3 reads TGTGCCAGCAGCGTTTTGGCCAGCGGGGGAGGCACAGATACGCAGTATTTT. The rearrangement uses TRBV9 and TRBJ2-3; 8 bases map to TRBD2. The CDR3 spans 17 residues. V shed 2 bases, J shed 1 base, and the junction held 9 bases outside the gene matches. Germline V gene lookup returns CDR1 SGDLS and CDR2 YYNGEE.

The rearrangement links TRBV10-2 to TRBJ1-3; D remains ambiguous. CDR3 length: 14 amino acids. Per germline, CDR1 WSHSY and CDR2 SAAADI. Trimming shortened V by 3 bases and J by 1 base, and 7 bases separated the two germline ends. CDR3 residues: CASSDRRSGNTIYF. As DNA, the CDR3 is TGCGCCAGCAGTGACAGGCGATCTGGAAACACCATATATTTT.

The CDR3: CASSPLVGVGYTF. The CDR3 DNA is TGTGCCAGCAGTCCTCTAGTAGGGGTCGGCTACACCTTC. The chain uses TRBV27 and TRBJ1-2, with D possibly being TRBD1 (5 bases). The CDR3 is made up of 13 amino acids. The germline V and J ends were trimmed by 5 bases and 8 bases, with 15 bases remaining between them. Germline V gene sequence: CDR1 MNHEY, CDR2 SMNVEV (reference sequence).

As DNA, the CDR3 is TGCAGTGCTAGTTGGGGAGTTTCAGGCAATCAGCCCCAGCATTTT. This sequence encodes CSASWGVSGNQPQHF. The genes are TRBV20-1 and TRBJ1-5; D gene ambiguous. The V gene's germline CDR1 is DFQATT and CDR2 SNEGSKA (reference sequence). This CDR3 spans 15 amino acids. The V and J ends lost 3 bases and 2 bases respectively, with 14 bases between them.

V and J are TRBV5-6 and TRBJ2-1, with TRBD2 as a possible D gene (6 bases). CDR3 length equals 13 residues. Trimming pared 3 bases from V and 3 bases from J, leaving 7 bases between. Germline assignment: CDR1 SGHDT and CDR2 YYEEEE. The CDR3, as DNA: TGTGCCAGCAGCTCGGACTACTACAATGAGCAGTTCTTC. It is translated as CASSSDYYNEQFF.

The genes are TRBV5-6 and TRBJ2-5; TRBD2 agrees at 7 bases. There are 18 residues in the CDR3. The junction had 16 bases not matched to a gene; V was cut back by 1 base and J by 4 bases. Per the germline V gene, CDR1 is SGHDT and CDR2 is YYEEEE. The CDR3 reads CASSLRWLRGVWVETQYF. CDR3 in DNA: TGTGCCAGCAGCTTGCGGTGGCTACGGGGGGTTTGGGTAGAGACCCAGTACTTC.

The chain is built from TRBV27 and TRBJ2-7; tentatively, D is TRBD2 (5 bases). With 6 bases removed from V and 1 base from J, the gap between germline ends came to 7 bases. CDR1 is MNHEY and CDR2 is SMNVEV in the germline V gene (reference sequence). This CDR3 region has 12 residues. CDR3 amino acids: CASSGDSYEQYF. The CDR3 region has the DNA TGTGCCAGCAGCGGGGATTCCTACGAGCAGTACTTC.